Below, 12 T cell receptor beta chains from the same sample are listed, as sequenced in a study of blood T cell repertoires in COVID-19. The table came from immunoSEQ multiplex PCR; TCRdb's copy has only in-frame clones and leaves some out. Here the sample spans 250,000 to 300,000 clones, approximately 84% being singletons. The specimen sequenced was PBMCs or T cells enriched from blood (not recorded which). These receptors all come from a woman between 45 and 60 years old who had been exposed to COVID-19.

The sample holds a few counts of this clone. The CDR3 reads CATSSPGKSGYEQYF. As DNA, the CDR3 is TGTGCCACCAGCTCTCCAGGGAAGAGTGGCTACGAGCAGTACTTC. The chain has TRBV24-1 and TRBJ2-7, with a possible D match to TRBD1 (5 bases). Per the germline V gene, CDR1 is KGHDR and CDR2 is SFDVKD. This CDR3 region has 15 residues. V was shortened by 7 bases and J by 3 bases, with 18 bases between the two germline ends.

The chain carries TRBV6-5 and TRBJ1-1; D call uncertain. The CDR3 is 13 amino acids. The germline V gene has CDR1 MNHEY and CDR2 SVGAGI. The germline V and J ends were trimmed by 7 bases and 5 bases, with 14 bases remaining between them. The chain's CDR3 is CASTGRLRTEAFF. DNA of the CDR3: TGTGCCAGCACCGGGAGGCTGCGGACTGAAGCTTTCTTT.

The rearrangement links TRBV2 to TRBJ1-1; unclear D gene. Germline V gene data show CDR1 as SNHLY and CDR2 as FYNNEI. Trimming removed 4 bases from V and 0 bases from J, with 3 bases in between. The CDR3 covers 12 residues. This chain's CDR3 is CASSVVNTEAFF. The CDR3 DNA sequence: TGTGCCAGCAGTGTAGTGAACACTGAAGCTTTCTTT.

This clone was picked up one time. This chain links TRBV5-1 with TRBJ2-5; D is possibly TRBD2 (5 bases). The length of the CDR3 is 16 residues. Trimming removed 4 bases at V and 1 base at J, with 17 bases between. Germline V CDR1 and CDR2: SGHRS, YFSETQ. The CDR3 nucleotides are TGCGCCAGCAGCGTCGGCATCACGCGGGTCCAAGAGACCCAGTACTTC. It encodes CASSVGITRVQETQYF. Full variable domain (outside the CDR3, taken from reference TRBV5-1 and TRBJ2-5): KAGVTQTPRYLIKTRGQQVTLSCSPISGHRSVSWYQQTPGQGLQFLFEYFSETQRNKGNFPGRFSGRQFSNSRSEMNVSTLELGDSALYLCASSVGITRVQETQYFGPGTRLLVL.

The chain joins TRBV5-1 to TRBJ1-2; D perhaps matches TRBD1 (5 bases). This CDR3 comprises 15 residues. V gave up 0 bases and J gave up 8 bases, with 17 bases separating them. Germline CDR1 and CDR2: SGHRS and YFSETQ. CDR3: CASSLGGRETLGYTF. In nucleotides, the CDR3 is TGCGCCAGCAGCTTGGGAGGCAGGGAAACGCTCGGCTACACCTTC.

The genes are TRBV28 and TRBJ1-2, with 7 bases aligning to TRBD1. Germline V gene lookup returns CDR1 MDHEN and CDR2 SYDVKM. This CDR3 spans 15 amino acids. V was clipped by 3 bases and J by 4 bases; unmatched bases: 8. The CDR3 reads CASSLPLGGGYGYTF. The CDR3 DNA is TGTGCCAGCAGTTTGCCCCTAGGGGGCGGCTATGGCTACACCTTC.

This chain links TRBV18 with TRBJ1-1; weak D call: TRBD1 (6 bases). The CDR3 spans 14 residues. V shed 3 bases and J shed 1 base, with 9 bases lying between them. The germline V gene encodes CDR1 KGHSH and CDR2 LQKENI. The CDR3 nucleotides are TGTGCCAGCTCACCCCGACAGGAGAACACTGAAGCTTTCTTT. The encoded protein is CASSPRQENTEAFF.

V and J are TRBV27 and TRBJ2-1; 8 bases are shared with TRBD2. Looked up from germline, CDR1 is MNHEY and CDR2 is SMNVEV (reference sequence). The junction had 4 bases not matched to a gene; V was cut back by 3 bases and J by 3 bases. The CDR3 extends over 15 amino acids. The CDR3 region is CASSFKAGVYNEQFF. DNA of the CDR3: TGTGCCAGCAGTTTTAAAGCGGGGGTCTACAATGAGCAGTTCTTC.

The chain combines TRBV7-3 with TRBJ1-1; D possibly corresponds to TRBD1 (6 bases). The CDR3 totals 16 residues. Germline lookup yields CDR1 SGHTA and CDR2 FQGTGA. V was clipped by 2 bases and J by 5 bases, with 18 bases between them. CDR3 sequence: CASSLSGLQGTTEAFF. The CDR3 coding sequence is TGTGCCAGCAGCTTATCTGGCCTACAGGGTACAACTGAAGCTTTCTTT.

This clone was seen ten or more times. Here the CDR3 reads CASSEEPKSGEAFF. CDR3 DNA sequence: TGTGCCAGCAGTGAAGAACCTAAGTCGGGTGAAGCTTTCTTT. The chain recombines TRBV6-1 with TRBJ1-1, with D unresolved. CDR1 and CDR2 (germline): MNHNS, SASEGT. This CDR3 comprises 14 residues. V shed 1 base and J shed 7 bases, with 13 bases lying between them.

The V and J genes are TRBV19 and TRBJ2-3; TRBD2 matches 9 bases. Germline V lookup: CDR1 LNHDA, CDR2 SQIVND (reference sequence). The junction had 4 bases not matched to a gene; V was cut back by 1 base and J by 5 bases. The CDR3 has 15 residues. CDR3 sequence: CASSIASGVGDTQYF. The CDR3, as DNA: TGTGCCAGTAGTATAGCTAGCGGGGTGGGAGATACGCAGTATTTT.

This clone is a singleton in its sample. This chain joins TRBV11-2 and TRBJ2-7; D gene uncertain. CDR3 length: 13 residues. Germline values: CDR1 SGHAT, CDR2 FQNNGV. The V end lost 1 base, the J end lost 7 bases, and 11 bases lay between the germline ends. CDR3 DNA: TGTGCCAGCAGCTTAGTGCCGGTTTGGGAGCAGTACTTC. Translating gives CASSLVPVWEQYF.